Listed here are 21 T cell receptor beta chains from one sample, sequenced in a study of T cell clones after liver transplantation. The method was immunoSEQ multiplex PCR; TCRdb's version includes in-frame clones alone and lacks a portion of them. Among 65,000 to 85,000 clones listed, 80% to 85% were seen once. Material: CD4+ T cells from blood, obtained 48 months after liver transplant. These receptors came from a human patient who received a liver transplant. Part of the T cells may come from the graft donor.

The chain carries TRBV7-2 and TRBJ2-1; 9 nucleotides align to TRBD2. The CDR3 loop spans 16 amino acids. Germline V gives CDR1 SGHTA, CDR2 FQGNSA. J lost 7 bases, V lost 8 bases, and 15 bases had no gene match. This CDR3 is CASGNRGGRAVNEQFF. The CDR3 DNA follows: TGTGCCAGCGGAAATAGGGGCGGGAGGGCCGTGAATGAGCAGTTCTTC.

The chain employs TRBV7-3 and TRBJ2-2; D not certain. The germline V gene encodes CDR1 SGHTA and CDR2 FQGTGA. This CDR3 comprises 14 residues. V was clipped by 3 bases and J by 0 bases, with 5 bases between them. CDR3 loop: CASSFSSNTGELFF. CDR3 coding DNA: TGTGCCAGCAGCTTTTCGTCGAACACCGGGGAGCTGTTTTTT.

This chain uses TRBV7-3 with TRBJ2-7, with no clear D. The germline V gene has CDR1 SGHTA and CDR2 FQGTGA. The length of the CDR3 is 13 residues. V was trimmed by 8 bases and J by 3 bases, leaving 14 bases between them. The chain's CDR3 is CASGVGPNYEQYF. CDR3 sequence (DNA): TGTGCCAGCGGGGTTGGGCCGAACTACGAGCAGTACTTC.

The V gene is TRBV19, the J gene TRBJ1-5, with 11 bases lining up with TRBD1. V lost 1 base to trimming and J lost 4 bases; unmatched junction nucleotides: 0. The germline gives CDR1 LNHDA, CDR2 SQIVND (reference sequence). The CDR3 extends over 15 amino acids. The CDR3 loop reads CASSIGDRGNQPQHF. CDR3 nucleotide sequence: TGTGCCAGTAGTATAGGGGACAGGGGGAATCAGCCCCAGCATTTT.

The chain joins TRBV5-4 to TRBJ2-5; 9 positions agree with TRBD2. CDR1 is SGHNT, CDR2 YYREEE, per germline (reference sequence). The V segment lost 0 bases and the J segment 5 bases; nucleotides outside the gene matches: 2. The CDR3 is made up of 14 amino acids. The CDR3 is CASSLASGAETQYF. The DNA of the CDR3 is TGTGCCAGCAGCTTGGCTAGCGGGGCTGAGACCCAGTACTTC.

The chain couples TRBV7-9 to TRBJ2-3, with D perhaps matching TRBD1 (5 bases). V was shortened by 2 bases and J by 2 bases, with 11 bases between the two germline ends. The CDR3 is 15 amino acids. CDR1 and CDR2 (germline): SEHNR, FQNEAQ (reference sequence). The CDR3 nucleotides read TGTGCCAGCAGCTTACAGAAGGGGCTCACAGATACGCAGTATTTT. Protein: CASSLQKGLTDTQYF.

CDR3 sequence reads: CASSSIAGVGETQYF. In DNA form, the CDR3 reads TGTGCCAGCAGCAGTATCGCGGGAGTCGGGGAGACCCAGTACTTC. The V call is TRBV5-5, the J call TRBJ2-5, with TRBD2 matching over 7 bases. V lost 4 bases, J lost 5 bases, and 11 bases stayed unmatched. The CDR3 has 15 residues. Germline CDR1 SGHKS, CDR2 YYEKEE (reference sequence).

The V and J genes are TRBV7-2 and TRBJ2-3; 7 bases match TRBD1. The CDR3 runs 15 residues. Trimming cost V 3 bases and J 2 bases; bases outside gene matches: 5. Germline CDR1 SGHTA, CDR2 FQGNSA. The CDR3 spells CASSLGQTFTDTQYF. Written as DNA, the CDR3 is TGTGCCAGCAGCTTGGGACAGACCTTCACAGATACGCAGTATTTT.

The chain links TRBV7-9 to TRBJ1-1; D is ambiguous. Germline loops: CDR1 SEHNR, CDR2 FQNEAQ (reference sequence). The germline V and J ends were trimmed by 5 bases and 1 base, with 8 bases remaining between them. The CDR3 extends over 13 amino acids. Written as DNA, the CDR3 is TGTGCCAGCAGCCCTACACAGAACACTGAAGCTTTCTTT. Translating it yields CASSPTQNTEAFF.

V gene TRBV7-3 combines with J gene TRBJ1-6; 10 bases line up with TRBD1. V lost 5 bases to trimming and J lost 10 bases; unmatched junction nucleotides: 8. This CDR3 is built from 15 residues. The germline CDR1 and CDR2 sequences are SGHTA and FQGTGA. CDR3 protein: CASSPQGQGRSPLHF. The CDR3 DNA follows: TGTGCCAGCAGCCCCCAGGGACAGGGGCGATCACCCCTCCACTTT.

The V gene is TRBV7-2, the J gene TRBJ1-5, with D maybe TRBD1 (6 bases). The germline V and J ends were trimmed by 5 bases and 6 bases, with 14 bases remaining between them. Germline V gives CDR1 SGHTA, CDR2 FQGNSA. This CDR3 spans 14 amino acids. The CDR3: CASSPTGRGQPQHF. The CDR3 coding sequence is TGTGCCAGCAGCCCTACAGGGCGGGGTCAGCCCCAGCATTTT.

The chain links TRBV5-1 to TRBJ2-3; 7 bases are shared with TRBD2. Germline V gene data show CDR1 as SGHRS and CDR2 as YFSETQ. The CDR3 extends over 17 amino acids. Losses at the gene ends were 4 bases for V and 6 bases for J; bases not matched to a gene: 17. The CDR3 region is CASSEGGAGIPRDTQYF. In DNA form, the CDR3 reads TGCGCCAGCAGCGAAGGTGGAGCGGGAATACCGAGGGATACGCAGTATTTT.

The chain carries TRBV6-6 and TRBJ1-5; maybe TRBD1 (6 bases). There are 15 residues in the CDR3. Germline V lookup: CDR1 MNHNY, CDR2 SVGAGI (reference sequence). V lost 7 bases and J 4 bases, leaving 17 bases between the germline ends. The CDR3 coding sequence is TGTGCCAGCACGCCTCAGGGGAAGAAAAATCAGCCCCAGCATTTT. Its translation: CASTPQGKKNQPQHF.

The sample holds one count of this clone. The chain combines TRBV29-1 with TRBJ1-2, with 8 nucleotides matching TRBD1. Germline V gene lookup returns CDR1 SQVTM and CDR2 ANQGSEA. CDR3 length: 12 residues. The V and J ends lost 4 bases and 8 bases, in that order; junction bases with no gene match: 6. The CDR3 protein is CSVAGQGGGYTF. The CDR3 DNA sequence: TGCAGCGTTGCCGGACAGGGCGGCGGCTACACCTTC.

The chain uses TRBV6-6 and TRBJ1-5; possibly TRBD1 for D (5 bases). With 2 bases removed from V and 3 bases from J, the gap between germline ends came to 14 bases. Germline CDR1 and CDR2: MNHNY and SVGAGI (reference sequence). This CDR3 is built from 16 residues. The CDR3 loop is CASSYGHPGANQPQHF. The DNA for the CDR3 is TGTGCCAGCAGTTACGGACACCCCGGGGCCAATCAGCCCCAGCATTTT.

In its sample, this clone was seen once. This sequence joins TRBV4-1 and TRBJ2-5, with 10 bases aligning to TRBD2. Losses at the gene ends were 0 bases for V and 1 base for J; bases not matched to a gene: 5. CDR3 length: 17 amino acids. The germline V gene has CDR1 MGHRA and CDR2 YSYEKL. CDR3 bases: TGCGCCAGCAGCCAAGATCCCCCTAGCGGGAGCCAAGAGACCCAGTACTTC. It specifies CASSQDPPSGSQETQYF.

The V gene is TRBV5-3, the J gene TRBJ2-7; 7 bases map to TRBD1. TRBV5-3 is an ORF for which the function is uncertain. The CDR3 has 12 residues. V was pared by 8 bases and J by 6 bases, with 8 bases of the junction left unmatched. The CDR3 loop reads CASSLGGVEQYF. For the CDR3, the DNA is TGTGCCAGCAGCCTAGGGGGCGTCGAGCAGTACTTC.

The chain combines TRBV19 with TRBJ2-7, with 9 nucleotides matching TRBD2. In germline, CDR1 is LNHDA, CDR2 SQIVND (reference sequence). V shed 1 base and J 4 bases; nucleotides not matched to a gene: 2. The CDR3 consists of 14 residues. As DNA, the CDR3 is TGTGCCAGTAGTATAGTTAGCGGGAGTTACGAGCAGTACTTC. Its translation: CASSIVSGSYEQYF.

Worth noting for this clone: Distinct nucleotide sequences in the sample also encode this CDR3. V and J are TRBV18 and TRBJ1-5; no clear D. Germline V gene data show CDR1 as KGHSH and CDR2 as LQKENI. The ends were cut back, 3 bases at V and 4 bases at J, with 4 bases in the middle. The CDR3 consists of 12 residues. The CDR3 DNA reads TGTGCCAGCTCACCCACAAATCAGCCCCAGCATTTT. Amino acids: CASSPTNQPQHF.

The chain employs TRBV7-9 and TRBJ1-3; D unresolved. CDR1 and CDR2 from the germline V gene are SEHNR and FQNEAQ (reference sequence). There are 15 residues in the CDR3. V was shortened by 5 bases and J by 0 bases, with 11 bases between the two germline ends. In DNA, the CDR3 is TGTGCCAGCAGCCCAGACGGGAGCTCTGGAAACACCATATATTTT. Its protein product is CASSPDGSSGNTIYF.

V is TRBV28 and J is TRBJ2-7; the D call may be TRBD1 or TRBD2 (6 bases each). The V end was cut by 6 bases, the J end by 2 bases, with 14 bases between. This CDR3 has 14 amino acids. Looked up from germline, CDR1 is MDHEN and CDR2 is SYDVKM. CDR3: CASRAGGPPYEQYF. The CDR3 nucleotides read TGTGCCAGCAGGGCCGGGGGCCCACCCTACGAGCAGTACTTC.